The clone carrying this T cell receptor (beta chain) was picked up a small number of times. Method: immunoSEQ multiplex PCR; TCRdb's copy keeps in-frame clones and lacks some. The sample shows approximately 300,000 clones, 85% to 90% of them seen only once. Participants were aged about 18 to 100 years from 20 to 30 US areas. Cohorts were determined from participant-reported clinical history. Recovery meant two consecutive negative NP/OP PCR tests, professional clearance, or resolved symptoms. This sample is drawn from a study of blood T cell repertoires in COVID-19. The CDR3 covers 15 residues. V was cut by 2 bases and J by 7 bases, with 14 bases left in between. Germline assignment: CDR1 MGHDK and CDR2 SYGVNS.

The TCR comes from a woman younger than 30 who had recovered from COVID-19. The rearrangement uses TRBV25-1 and TRBJ1-4, with D tentatively TRBD1 (5 bases). Sequenced material: PBMCs or T cells enriched from blood (not recorded which). Written as DNA, the CDR3 is TGTGCCAGCAGTGAAAGGAAGGGGATAAGTGAAAAACTGTTTTTT. This gives the protein CASSERKGISEKLFF. The complete variable domain, with remaining parts taken from reference TRBV25-1 and TRBJ1-4, reads EADIYQTPRYLVIGTGKKITLECSQTMGHDKMYWYQQDPGMELHLIHYSYGVNSTEKGDLSSESTVSRIRTEHFPLTLESARPSHTSQYLCASSERKGISEKLFFGSGTQLSVL.